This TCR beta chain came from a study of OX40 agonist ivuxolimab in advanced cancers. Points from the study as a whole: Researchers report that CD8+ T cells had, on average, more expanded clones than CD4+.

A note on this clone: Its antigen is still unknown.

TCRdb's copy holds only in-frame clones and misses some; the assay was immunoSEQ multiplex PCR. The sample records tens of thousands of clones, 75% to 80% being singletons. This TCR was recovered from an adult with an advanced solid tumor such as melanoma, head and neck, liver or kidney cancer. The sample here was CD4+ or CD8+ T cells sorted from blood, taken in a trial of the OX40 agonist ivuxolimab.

In DNA, the CDR3 is TGTGCCATTGGGTGGCATTTTTCCTACGAGCAGTACTTC. It codes for CAIGWHFSYEQYF. The rearrangement uses TRBV6-5 and TRBJ2-7; no clear D gene. In germline, CDR1 is MNHEY, CDR2 SVGAGI. CDR3 size: 13 residues. V lost 10 bases and J lost 1, with 14 bases in between.